This record looks at one TCR beta chain sequence and its context. Its antigen remains unidentified. Base qualities are not provided; no much larger clone lies one nucleotide away. The sample is drawn from a study of T cell responses to AZD1222 COVID-19 vaccine (dated by TCRdb to the early 2020s). Notes on the research overall: AZD1222 recipients whose second dose came at about 4 weeks and those whose second dose came at about 12 weeks were combined into one group, since spike-specific TCR depth and breadth did not differ between the two schedules. Trial participants were enrolled into age subgroups of 18-55, 56-69 and 70-plus years, which contained about 150, 28 and 57 TCR-sequenced participants, respectively. A total of over 230 trial participants underwent TCR sequencing, of whom roughly 210 had received two doses of AZD1222 and approximately 25 had received two doses of the MenACWY control vaccine. The full study reports these points: The whole spike protein was spanned by vaccine-associated CD4 TCRs, and dominant responses were seen in regions 160-218 and 743-854. Only five or six AZD1222 recipients were SARS-CoV-2 seropositive at baseline, limiting conclusions about previously exposed vaccinees. Reportedly, almost half of the unique spike-specific TCRs recognized epitopes lying outside the regions that are mutated in the B.1.351 and B.1.1.7 variants. Because no day 14 peak-response samples were available, the repertoires could be characterized only after the peak T cell response. Participants were mostly white British and included more females than males, and it was suggested by the authors that clonal diversity may have been underestimated. In the small 56-69-year group, the increase in depth fell short of significance, most likely because of low power. Spike-specific TCR breadth and depth rose significantly after two AZD1222 doses compared with day 0 and with MenACWY recipients.

V trim: 0 bases; J trim: 5 bases; unmatched bases: 4. The cysteine opens and the phenylalanine closes a CDR3 of 16 amino acids. The kept DNA is CDR3 alone, 48 bases in frame from the first base. CDR1 and CDR2 are drawn from the germline V gene: MRHNA, SNTAGT. The sample's time point label, decoded: baseline before first vaccination. Vaccinee samples were obtained from the UK trials COV001 and COV002, which included a single-blind randomized controlled phase 2/3 trial of AZD1222 (ChAdOx1 nCoV-19) in healthy adults. Trial participant PBMC samples were collected at day 0 and day 28 after the second dose for TCRbeta chain sequencing. The CDR3 regions of human TCRbeta chains were analyzed by immunosequencing. In the original analysis: Repertoire TCRs were checked for matches against a reference library of SARS-CoV-2-specific TCRs that had been generated using the MIRA antigen-specificity platform. Breadth meant the fraction of unique TCRs that were SARS-CoV-2-associated, whereas depth meant the fraction of total T cells that were SARS-CoV-2-associated. Using the MIRA data, each spike-specific TCR was assigned both to the spike region to which the TCR was reactive and to a CD4 or CD8 class. Log10-transformed breadth and depth values were compared by one-way ANOVA with Sidak's multiple comparisons tests. TCRdb stores this immuneACCESS table with in-frame sequences only. Part of the clones is absent; in the studies checked, under half of the shortfall reflects unresolved V genes, and no reason is known for the rest. D and trimming come from the DNA, and the V and J calls and clone size come from that table. The sample yields about 150,000 clones; 90% to 95% were counted once. More than 8.5% of the sample rests with the top ten.

Sequenced material: peripheral blood, taken on day 0 of AZD1222 vaccination. This chain is built from TRBV6-4 and TRBJ2-2, and 9 junctional nucleotides match TRBD1. This TCR derives from an adult in good health. Here the CDR3 is given as CASSDSNDRGTGELFF. Here is the DNA: TGTGCCAGCAGTGACTCTAATGACAGGGGGACCGGGGAGCTGTTTTTT.